This is a list of T cell receptor beta chains from one sample in a study of blood T cell repertoires in COVID-19. Data came from immunoSEQ multiplex PCR; TCRdb stores just in-frame clones and leaves some out. The sample yields under 200,000 clones, around 87% seen once. The sample taken for sequencing was peripheral blood. The source is an elderly woman in a cohort sampled during active or convalescent COVID-19. Each CDR3 is given with its conserved first and last residue. The D gene is left open where the match is weak. Only part of the rows carry a size: once, few, many, or a class if the clone is expanded.

TRBV5-5	NA	TRBD1	TRBJ1-2	CASSPGQGARHGYTF	TGTGCCAGCAGCCCAGGACAGGGGGCTCGACATGGCTACACCTTC
TRBV11-3	NA	NA	TRBJ1-6	CASSLEGRAGFYNSPLHF	TGTGCCAGCAGCTTAGAAGGAAGAGCAGGGTTCTATAATTCACCCCTCCACTTT
TRBV19	NA	TRBD1	TRBJ1-2	CASSTHLRGRGYGYTF	TGTGCCAGTAGTACTCACTTGAGGGGCAGGGGGTATGGCTACACCTTC
TRBV10-3	NA	TRBD1	TRBJ1-1	CAISESGQARNTEAFF	TGTGCCATCAGTGAGTCAGGACAGGCCCGGAACACTGAAGCTTTCTTT
TRBV3-1/TRBV3-2	NA	TRBD2	TRBJ2-1	CASTTSGGYNEQFF	TGTGCCAGCACGACTAGCGGGGGCTACAATGAGCAGTTCTTC
TRBV23-1	once	TRBD1	TRBJ1-5	CASSQSGTGMWSRSSSNQPQHF	TGCGCCAGCAGTCAATCAGGGACAGGGATGTGGTCCCGGTCCAGTAGCAATCAGCCCCAGCATTTT
TRBV19	NA	TRBD2	TRBJ2-7	CASSIGIAGSEQYF	TGTGCCAGTAGTATCGGAATAGCGGGGTCCGAGCAGTACTTC
TRBV19	few	NA	TRBJ2-2	CASSIQGGAGELFF	TGTGCCAGTAGTATTCAGGGTGGCGCCGGGGAGCTGTTTTTT
TRBV6-1	NA	TRBD1	TRBJ1-4	CASSEYTGVEKLFF	TGTGCCAGCAGTGAATATACAGGGGTGGAAAAACTGTTTTTT
TRBV27	NA	NA	TRBJ2-7	CASSVNRVNEQYF	TGTGCCAGCAGTGTAAACAGGGTCAACGAGCAGTACTTC
TRBV12-3/TRBV12-4	NA	NA	TRBJ2-1	CASSVDTPSRQFF	TGTGCCAGCAGTGTGGACACCCCGTCAAGGCAGTTCTTC
TRBV24-1	NA	NA	TRBJ2-1	CATGPYNEQFF	TGTGCCACCGGGCCCTACAATGAGCAGTTCTTC
TRBV3-1/TRBV3-2	NA	NA	TRBJ2-7	CASSQDRYEQYF	TGTGCCAGCAGCCAAGACCGCTACGAGCAGTACTTC
TRBV10-3	once	TRBD1	TRBJ1-1	CAISESAGGRRAFF	TGTGCCATCAGTGAGTCGGCAGGGGGCAGGCGAGCTTTCTTT
TRBV27	NA	TRBD1	TRBJ1-1	CASRSLQGATEAFF	TGTGCCAGCAGATCCTTACAGGGGGCCACTGAAGCTTTCTTT